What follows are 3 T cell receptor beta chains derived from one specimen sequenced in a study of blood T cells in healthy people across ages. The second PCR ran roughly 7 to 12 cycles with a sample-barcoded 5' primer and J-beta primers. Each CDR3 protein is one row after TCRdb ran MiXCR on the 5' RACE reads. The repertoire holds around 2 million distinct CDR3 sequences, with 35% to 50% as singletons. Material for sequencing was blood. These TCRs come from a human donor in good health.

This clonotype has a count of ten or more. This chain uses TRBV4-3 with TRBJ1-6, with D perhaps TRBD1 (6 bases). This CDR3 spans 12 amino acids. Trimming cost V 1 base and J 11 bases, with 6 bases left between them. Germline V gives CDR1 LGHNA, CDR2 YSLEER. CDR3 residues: CASSQGGPPLHF. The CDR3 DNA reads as TGCGCCAGCAGCCAAGGGGGGCCACCCCTCCACTTT.

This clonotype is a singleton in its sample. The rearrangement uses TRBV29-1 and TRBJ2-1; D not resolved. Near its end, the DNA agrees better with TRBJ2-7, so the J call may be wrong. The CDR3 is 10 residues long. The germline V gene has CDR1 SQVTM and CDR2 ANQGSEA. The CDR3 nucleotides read TGCAGCGTTGGAACGAATGAGCAGTACTTC. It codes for CSVGTNEQYF.

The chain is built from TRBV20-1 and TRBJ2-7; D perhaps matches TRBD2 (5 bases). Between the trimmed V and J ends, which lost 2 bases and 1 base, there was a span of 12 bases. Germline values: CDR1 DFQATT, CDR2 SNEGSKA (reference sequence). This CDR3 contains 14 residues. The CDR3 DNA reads TGCAGTGCTAGACGAACGGGGAGATCCTACGAGCAGTACTTC. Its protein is CSARRTGRSYEQYF.